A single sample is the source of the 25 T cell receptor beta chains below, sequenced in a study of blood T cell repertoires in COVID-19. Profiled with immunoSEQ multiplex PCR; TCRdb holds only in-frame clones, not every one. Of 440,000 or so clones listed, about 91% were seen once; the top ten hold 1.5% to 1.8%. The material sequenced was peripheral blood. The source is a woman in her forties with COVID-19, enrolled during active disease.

The CDR3 is CASSDPGGSGNTIYF. The CDR3 DNA is TGTGCCAGCAGTGATCCGGGGGGCTCTGGAAACACCATATATTTT. The V and J genes are TRBV25-1 and TRBJ1-3; possibly TRBD1 for D (5 bases). CDR1 is MGHDK, CDR2 SYGVNS, per germline. Trimming took off 3 bases at V and 0 bases at J, with 9 bases between the two ends. The CDR3 covers 15 residues.

CDR3 nucleotides: TGCGCCAGCAGCCAAGTCACTAGCGGACTCTACGAGCAGTACTTC. Its translation is CASSQVTSGLYEQYF. This chain links TRBV4-1 with TRBJ2-7; the match to TRBD2 covers 8 bases. V shed 1 base and J 3 bases; nucleotides not matched to a gene: 5. In germline, CDR1 is MGHRA, CDR2 YSYEKL. This CDR3 spans 15 amino acids.

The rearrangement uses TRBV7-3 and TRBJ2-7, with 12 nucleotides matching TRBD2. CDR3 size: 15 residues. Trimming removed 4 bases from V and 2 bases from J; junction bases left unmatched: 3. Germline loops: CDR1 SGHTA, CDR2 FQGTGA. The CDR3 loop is CASSSRTSGTYEQYF. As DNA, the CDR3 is TGTGCCAGCAGCTCAAGGACTAGCGGGACCTACGAGCAGTACTTC. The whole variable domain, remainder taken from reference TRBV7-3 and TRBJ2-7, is GAGVSQTPSNKVTEKGKYVELRCDPISGHTALYWYRQSLGQGPEFLIYFQGTGAADDSGLPNDRFFAVRPEGSVSTLKIQRTERGDSAVYLCASSSRTSGTYEQYFGPGTRLTVT.

The CDR3 DNA reads TGTGCCATTGGCCGTGCACCGGGGACAGGGTTGTTGGAGCAGTACTTC. Translating it yields CAIGRAPGTGLLEQYF. The genes are TRBV15 and TRBJ2-7, with TRBD1 matching 9 bases. CDR3 length: 16 amino acids. Germline V gene sequence: CDR1 LNHNV, CDR2 YYDKDF (reference sequence). The ends lost 10 bases at V and 7 bases at J; junction bases unmatched: 20.

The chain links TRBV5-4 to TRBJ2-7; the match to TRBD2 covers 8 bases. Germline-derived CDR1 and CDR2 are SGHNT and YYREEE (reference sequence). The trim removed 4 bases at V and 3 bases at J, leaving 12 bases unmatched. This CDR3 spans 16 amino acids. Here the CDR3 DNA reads TGTGCCAGCAGCCCGGACGCCGGACTAGCAGTCTACGAGCAGTACTTC. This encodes CASSPDAGLAVYEQYF.

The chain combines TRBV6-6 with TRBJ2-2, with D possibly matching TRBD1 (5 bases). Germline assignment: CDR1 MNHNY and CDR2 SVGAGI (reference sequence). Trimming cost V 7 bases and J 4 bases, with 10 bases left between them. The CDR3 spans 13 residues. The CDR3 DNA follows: TGTGCCAGCATGGGGCGAACCACCGGGGAGCTGTTTTTT. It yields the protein CASMGRTTGELFF.

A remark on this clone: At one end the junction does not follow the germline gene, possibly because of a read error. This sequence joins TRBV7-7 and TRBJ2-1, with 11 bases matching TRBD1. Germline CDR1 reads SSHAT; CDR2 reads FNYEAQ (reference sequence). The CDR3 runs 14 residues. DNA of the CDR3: TGTGCTAGCAGCTCGGGACAGGGGGTTTCTGAGCAGTTCTTC. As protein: CASSSGQGVSEQFF.

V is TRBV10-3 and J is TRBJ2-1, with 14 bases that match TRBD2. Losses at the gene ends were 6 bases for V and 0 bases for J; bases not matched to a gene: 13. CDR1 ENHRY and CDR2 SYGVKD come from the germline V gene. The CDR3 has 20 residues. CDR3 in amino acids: CAISSGLAGGPLSSYNEQFF. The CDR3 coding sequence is TGTGCCATCAGCTCCGGACTAGCGGGAGGCCCATTGAGCTCCTACAATGAGCAGTTCTTC.

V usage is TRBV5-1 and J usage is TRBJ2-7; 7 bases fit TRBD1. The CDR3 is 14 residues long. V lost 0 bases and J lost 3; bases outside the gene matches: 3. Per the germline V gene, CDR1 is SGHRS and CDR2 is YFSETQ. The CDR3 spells CASSLGQGGYEQYF. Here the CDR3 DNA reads TGCGCCAGCAGCTTGGGACAGGGCGGCTACGAGCAGTACTTC.

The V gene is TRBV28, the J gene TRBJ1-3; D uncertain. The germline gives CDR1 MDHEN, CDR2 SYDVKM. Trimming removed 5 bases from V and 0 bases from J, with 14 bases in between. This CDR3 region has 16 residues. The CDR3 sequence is CASSPPHGFSGNTIYF. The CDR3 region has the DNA TGTGCCAGCAGTCCACCCCATGGCTTCTCTGGAAACACCATATATTTT.

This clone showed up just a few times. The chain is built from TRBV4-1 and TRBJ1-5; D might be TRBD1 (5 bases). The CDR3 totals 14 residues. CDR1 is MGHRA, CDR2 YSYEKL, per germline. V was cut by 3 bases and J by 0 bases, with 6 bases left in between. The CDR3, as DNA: TGCGCCAGCAGCCAGGGGGGTAGCAATCAGCCCCAGCATTTT. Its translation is CASSQGGSNQPQHF.

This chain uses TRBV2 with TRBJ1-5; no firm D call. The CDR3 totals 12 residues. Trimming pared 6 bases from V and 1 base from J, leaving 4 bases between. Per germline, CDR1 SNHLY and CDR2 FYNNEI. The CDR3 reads CASRRSNQPQHF. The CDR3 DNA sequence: TGTGCCAGCAGGAGGAGCAATCAGCCCCAGCATTTT.

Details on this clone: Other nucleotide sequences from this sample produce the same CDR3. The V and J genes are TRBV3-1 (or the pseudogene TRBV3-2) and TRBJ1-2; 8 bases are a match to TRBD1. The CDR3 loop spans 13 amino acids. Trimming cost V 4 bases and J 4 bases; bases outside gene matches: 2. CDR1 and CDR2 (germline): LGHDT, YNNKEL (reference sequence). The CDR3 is CASSPGQGYGYTF. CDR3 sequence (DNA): TGTGCCAGCAGCCCCGGACAGGGCTATGGCTACACCTTC.

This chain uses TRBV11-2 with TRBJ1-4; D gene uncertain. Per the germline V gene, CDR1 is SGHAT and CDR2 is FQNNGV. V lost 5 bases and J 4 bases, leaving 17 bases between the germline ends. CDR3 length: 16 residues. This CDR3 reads CASSLGRQFYNEKLFF. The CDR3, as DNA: TGTGCCAGCAGCCTAGGGAGGCAGTTCTATAATGAAAAACTGTTTTTT.

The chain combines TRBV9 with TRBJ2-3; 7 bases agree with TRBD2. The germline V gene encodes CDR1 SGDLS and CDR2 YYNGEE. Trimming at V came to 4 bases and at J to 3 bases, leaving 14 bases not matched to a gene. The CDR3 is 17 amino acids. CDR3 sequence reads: CASSTVPPAGGTDTQYF. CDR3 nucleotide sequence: TGTGCCAGCAGCACGGTCCCCCCTGCCGGGGGGACAGATACGCAGTATTTT.

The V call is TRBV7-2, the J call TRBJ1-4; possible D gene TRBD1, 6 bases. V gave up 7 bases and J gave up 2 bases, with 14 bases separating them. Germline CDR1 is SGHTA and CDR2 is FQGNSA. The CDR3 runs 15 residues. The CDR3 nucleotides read TGTGCCAGCACCCTACCCACAGGGACTAATGAAAAACTGTTTTTT. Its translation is CASTLPTGTNEKLFF.

CDR3 coding DNA: TGTGCCAGCAGCCTACGAAACCCGGACAGGGGAGGCGGAAACACCATATATTTT. Its protein product is CASSLRNPDRGGGNTIYF. The chain joins TRBV27 to TRBJ1-3, with TRBD1 identical over 9 bases. CDR1 and CDR2 from the germline V gene are MNHEY and SMNVEV (reference sequence). This CDR3 is built from 18 residues. The ends lost 6 bases at V and 4 bases at J; junction bases unmatched: 16.

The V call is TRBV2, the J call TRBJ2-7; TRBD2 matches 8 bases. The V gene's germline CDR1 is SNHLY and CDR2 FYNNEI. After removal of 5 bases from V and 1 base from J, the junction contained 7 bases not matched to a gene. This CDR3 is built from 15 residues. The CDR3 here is CASSRLSGMSYEQYF. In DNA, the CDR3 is TGTGCCAGCAGTCGACTTAGCGGGATGTCCTACGAGCAGTACTTC.

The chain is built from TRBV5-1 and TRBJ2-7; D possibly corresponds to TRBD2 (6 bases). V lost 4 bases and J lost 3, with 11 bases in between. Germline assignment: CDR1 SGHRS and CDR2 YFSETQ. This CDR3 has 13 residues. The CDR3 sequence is CASSPRDFYEQYF. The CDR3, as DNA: TGCGCCAGCAGCCCACGGGACTTCTACGAGCAGTACTTC.

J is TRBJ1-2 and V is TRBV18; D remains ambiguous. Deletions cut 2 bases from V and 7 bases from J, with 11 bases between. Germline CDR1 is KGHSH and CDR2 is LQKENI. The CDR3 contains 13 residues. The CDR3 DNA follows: TGTGCCAGCTCACCAGAGCCTGCGGGTGGCTACACCTTC. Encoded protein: CASSPEPAGGYTF.

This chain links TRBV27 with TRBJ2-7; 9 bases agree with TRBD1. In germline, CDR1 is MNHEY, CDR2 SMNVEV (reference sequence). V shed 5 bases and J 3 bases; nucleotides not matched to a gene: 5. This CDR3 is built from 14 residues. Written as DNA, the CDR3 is TGTGCCAGCAGTCCCGGGACAGGGATCTACGAGCAGTACTTC. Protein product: CASSPGTGIYEQYF.

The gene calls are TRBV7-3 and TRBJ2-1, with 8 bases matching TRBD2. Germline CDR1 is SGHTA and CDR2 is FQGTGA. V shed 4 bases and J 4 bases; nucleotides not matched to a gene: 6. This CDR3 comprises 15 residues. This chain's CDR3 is CASSSSGGFYNEQFF. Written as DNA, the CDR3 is TGTGCCAGCAGCTCCAGCGGGGGCTTTTACAATGAGCAGTTCTTC.

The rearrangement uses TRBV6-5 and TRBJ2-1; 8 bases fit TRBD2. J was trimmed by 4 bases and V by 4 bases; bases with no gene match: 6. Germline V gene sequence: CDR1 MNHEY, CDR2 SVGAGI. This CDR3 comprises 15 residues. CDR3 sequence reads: CASSSLSGGYNEQFF. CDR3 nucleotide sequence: TGTGCCAGCAGTTCCCTCTCGGGGGGGTACAATGAGCAGTTCTTC.

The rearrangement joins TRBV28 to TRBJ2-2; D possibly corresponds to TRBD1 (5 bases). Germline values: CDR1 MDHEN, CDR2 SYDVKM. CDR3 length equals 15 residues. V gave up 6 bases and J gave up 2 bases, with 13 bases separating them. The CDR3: CASSPPRANTGELFF. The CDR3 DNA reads TGTGCCAGCAGCCCCCCCAGGGCCAACACCGGGGAGCTGTTTTTT.

The CDR3 sequence: CASSLAQGNNEKLFF. CDR3 nucleotide sequence: TGTGCCAGCTCACTTGCACAGGGAAATAATGAAAAACTGTTTTTT. The V and J genes are TRBV18 and TRBJ1-4, with D possibly TRBD1 on 6 matching bases. Germline V gene lookup returns CDR1 KGHSH and CDR2 LQKENI. The CDR3 totals 15 residues. V lost 4 bases to trimming and J lost 4 bases, with 13 bases between them.